This T cell receptor beta chain was captured by sequencing in a study of blood T cell repertoires in COVID-19. Study-level background: The United States, Italy and Spain supplied acute and convalescent COVID-19 samples.

The table came from immunoSEQ multiplex PCR; TCRdb's copy has only in-frame clones and leaves some out. This table holds 200,000 to 300,000 clones, approximately 86% found once. Specimen: peripheral blood. This TCR was sampled from a man aged 30-40 years with active or convalescent COVID-19.

The CDR3 reads CASSQGRAGTGSREQYF. The CDR3 bases are TGCGCCAGCAGCCAAGGTCGAGCAGGGACAGGGTCCCGCGAGCAGTACTTC. The V and J genes are TRBV4-1 and TRBJ2-7, with TRBD1 identical over 9 bases. The CDR3 runs 17 residues. CDR1 MGHRA and CDR2 YSYEKL come from the germline V gene. V was clipped by 1 base and J by 6 bases; unmatched bases: 13.